This T cell receptor beta chain was identified during a study of T cell responses to AZD1222 COVID-19 vaccine. Sequenced by immunoSEQ multiplex PCR; TCRdb stores in-frame clones only, minus some. The repertoire has about 130,000 clones, around 90% of them found once; the top ten carry 4% to 5.5%. CDR1 is KGHDR and CDR2 is SFDVKD in the germline V gene. V gave up 1 base and J gave up 2 bases, with 15 bases separating them. CDR3 length: 17 amino acids. The count of this clone is one. Specimen: peripheral blood, collected on day 0 of AZD1222 vaccination. The sequence was obtained from an adult in good health. The chain carries TRBV24-1 and TRBJ2-3, with D tentatively TRBD1 (5 bases). The CDR3 is CATSDFVPGQNTDTQYF. The CDR3 region has the DNA TGTGCCACCAGTGATTTTGTGCCAGGGCAAAACACAGATACGCAGTATTTT.